Listed here is a single T cell receptor (beta chain). Its antigen is as yet unknown. The source of the sample is a study of shared clonotypes between healthy human individuals. Study at large: Per-donor plates numbered three CD4 naive, three CD4 memory, two CD8 naive and one CD8 memory. Study findings and constraints: Several donors held about 5% of naive CD4 clonotypes in common.

V gave up 0 bases and J gave up 0 bases, with 11 bases separating them. CDR3 length: 16 residues. Germline loops: CDR1 MNHEY, CDR2 SVGAGI. CD45RO-negative cells were positively selected for CCR7, leaving out terminally differentiated effector memory CD45RA+ cells. The data were produced by immunoSEQ multiplex PCR, yet TCRdb's version contains in-frame clones alone and is incomplete. The repertoire includes about 2 million clones, 85% to 95% of them detected once, and more than 0.95% sits in the top ten. The V gene is TRBV6-5, the J gene TRBJ1-2; maybe TRBD1 (6 bases). The sequence derives from a man aged 18 to 29 in good health. Sequenced: naive CD8+ T cells sorted from blood. The CDR3 DNA reads TGTGCCAGCAGTTACTCTTCGGACAGACCTAACTATGGCTACACCTTC. Translating it yields CASSYSSDRPNYGYTF.